This TCR beta chain was sequenced in a study of blood T cell repertoires in COVID-19. About the research overall: T cells, B-cell-depleted T cells, or PBMCs provided the cDNA or gDNA that served as material.

There are 13 residues in the CDR3. Germline CDR1 MNHEY, CDR2 SVGAGI. Trimming pared 8 bases from V and 4 bases from J, leaving 12 bases between. Method: immunoSEQ multiplex PCR; TCRdb's copy keeps in-frame clones and lacks some. Here the sample spans about 60,000 clones, 84% being singletons. The source is a man aged 55-75 years with COVID-19, enrolled during active disease. Sequencing input: peripheral blood. The chain is built from TRBV6-5 and TRBJ1-3, with D unclear. CDR3 DNA: TGTGCCAGCGGTCCCCAACGGGGAAACACCATATATTTT. Its translation is CASGPQRGNTIYF.